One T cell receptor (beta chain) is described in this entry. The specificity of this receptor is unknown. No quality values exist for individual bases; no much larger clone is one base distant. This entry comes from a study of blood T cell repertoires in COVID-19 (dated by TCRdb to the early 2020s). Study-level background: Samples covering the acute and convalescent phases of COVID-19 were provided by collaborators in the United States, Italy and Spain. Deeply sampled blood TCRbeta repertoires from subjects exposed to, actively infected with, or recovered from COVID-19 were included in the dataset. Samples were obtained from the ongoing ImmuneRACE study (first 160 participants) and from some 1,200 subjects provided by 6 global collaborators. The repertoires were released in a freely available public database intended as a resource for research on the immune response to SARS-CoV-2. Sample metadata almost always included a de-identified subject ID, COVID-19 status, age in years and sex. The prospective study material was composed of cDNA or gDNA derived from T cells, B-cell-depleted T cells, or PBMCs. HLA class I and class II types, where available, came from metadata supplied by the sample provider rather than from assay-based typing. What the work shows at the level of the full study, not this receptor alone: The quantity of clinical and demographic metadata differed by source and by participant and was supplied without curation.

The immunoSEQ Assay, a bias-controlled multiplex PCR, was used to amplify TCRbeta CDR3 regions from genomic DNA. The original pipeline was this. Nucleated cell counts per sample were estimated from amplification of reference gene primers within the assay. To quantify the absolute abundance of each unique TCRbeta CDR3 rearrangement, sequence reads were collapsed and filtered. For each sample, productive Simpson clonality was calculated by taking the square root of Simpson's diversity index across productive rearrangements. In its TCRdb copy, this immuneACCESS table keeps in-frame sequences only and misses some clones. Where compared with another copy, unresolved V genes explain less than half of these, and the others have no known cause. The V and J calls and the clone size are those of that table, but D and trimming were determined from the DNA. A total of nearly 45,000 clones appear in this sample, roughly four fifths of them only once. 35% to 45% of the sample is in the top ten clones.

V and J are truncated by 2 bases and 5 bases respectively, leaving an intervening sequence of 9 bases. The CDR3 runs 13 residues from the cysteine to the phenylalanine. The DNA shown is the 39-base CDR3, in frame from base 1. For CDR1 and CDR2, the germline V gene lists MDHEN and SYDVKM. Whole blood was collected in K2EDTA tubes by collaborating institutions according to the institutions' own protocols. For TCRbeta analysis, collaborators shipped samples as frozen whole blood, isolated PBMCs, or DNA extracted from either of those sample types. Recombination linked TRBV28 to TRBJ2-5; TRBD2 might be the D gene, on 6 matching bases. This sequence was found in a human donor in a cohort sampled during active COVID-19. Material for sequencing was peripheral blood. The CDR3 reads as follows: CASSLGGRETQYF. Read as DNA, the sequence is TGTGCCAGCAGTTTAGGAGGGCGGGAGACCCAGTACTTC.